This T cell receptor beta chain was recovered during a study of blood T cells in healthy people across ages. Each donor supplied roughly 10 milliliters of peripheral blood. This CDR3 is 13 amino acids long. Trimming pared 4 bases from V and 1 base from J, leaving 10 bases between. CDR1 SQVTM and CDR2 ANQGSEA come from the germline V gene. Combining a sample-barcoded 5' primer with a J-beta primer mix, a second PCR ran for roughly 7 to 12 cycles. One entry per CDR3 protein, called by TCRdb with MiXCR from the 5' RACE reads. In the table there are roughly 800,000 distinct CDR3 sequences, under 30% of which are singletons. This sample also appeared in a second study, on T cells of mothers and their children.

The sequenced material came from blood. This chain connects TRBV29-1 to TRBJ2-5; D is perhaps TRBD2 (6 bases). This TCR came from a boy aged 5-17 years in good health. DNA of the CDR3: TGCAGCGTTGGAGGAGGGGCCCAAGAGACCCAGTACTTC. It translates to CSVGGGAQETQYF.